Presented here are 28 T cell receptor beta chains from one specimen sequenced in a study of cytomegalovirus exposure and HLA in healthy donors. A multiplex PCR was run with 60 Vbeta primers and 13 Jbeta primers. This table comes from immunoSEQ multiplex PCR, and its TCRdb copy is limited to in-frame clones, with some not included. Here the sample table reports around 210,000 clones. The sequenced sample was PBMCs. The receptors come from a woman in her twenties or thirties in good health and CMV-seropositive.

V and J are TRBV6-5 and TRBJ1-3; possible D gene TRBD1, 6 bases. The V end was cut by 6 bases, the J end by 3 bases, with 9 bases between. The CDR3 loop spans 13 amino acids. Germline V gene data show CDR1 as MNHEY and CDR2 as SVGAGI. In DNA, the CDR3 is TGTGCCAGCAGGACAGGCGGTGGAAACACCATATATTTT. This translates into CASRTGGGNTIYF.

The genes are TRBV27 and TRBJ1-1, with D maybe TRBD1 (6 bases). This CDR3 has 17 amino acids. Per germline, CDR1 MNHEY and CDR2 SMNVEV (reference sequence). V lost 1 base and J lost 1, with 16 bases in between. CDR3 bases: TGTGCCAGCAGTTTATACCGGAACAGGGCATCGAACACTGAAGCTTTCTTT. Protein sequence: CASSLYRNRASNTEAFF.

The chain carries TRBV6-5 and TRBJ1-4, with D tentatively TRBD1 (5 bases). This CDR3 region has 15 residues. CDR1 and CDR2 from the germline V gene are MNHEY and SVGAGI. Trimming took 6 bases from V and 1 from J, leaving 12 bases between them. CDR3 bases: TGTGCCAGCAGAGTGGGACTTCAAACTAATGAAAAACTGTTTTTT. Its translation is CASRVGLQTNEKLFF.

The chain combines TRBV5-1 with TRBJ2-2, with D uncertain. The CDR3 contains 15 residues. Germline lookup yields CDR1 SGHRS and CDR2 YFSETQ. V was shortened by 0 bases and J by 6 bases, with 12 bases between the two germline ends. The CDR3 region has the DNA TGCGCCAGCAGCTTGGGGCAGGTAGATTCCGGGGAGCTGTTTTTT. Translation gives CASSLGQVDSGELFF.

The CDR3 reads CASSQAGGDEQFF. CDR3 bases: TGCGCCAGCAGTCAAGCAGGGGGCGATGAGCAGTTCTTC. This chain joins TRBV10-1 and TRBJ2-1, with 8 bases matching TRBD1. Germline V gives CDR1 WNHNN, CDR2 SYGVQD (reference sequence). The CDR3 contains 13 residues. With V trimmed by 5 bases and J by 8 bases, 5 bases remained unmatched.

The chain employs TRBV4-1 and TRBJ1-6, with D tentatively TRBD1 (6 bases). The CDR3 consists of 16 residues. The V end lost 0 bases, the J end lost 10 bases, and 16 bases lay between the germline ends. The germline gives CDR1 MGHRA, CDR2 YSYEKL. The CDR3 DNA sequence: TGCGCCAGCAGCCAAGATGGGGCAGGGGATGGGTCACCCCTCCACTTT. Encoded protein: CASSQDGAGDGSPLHF.

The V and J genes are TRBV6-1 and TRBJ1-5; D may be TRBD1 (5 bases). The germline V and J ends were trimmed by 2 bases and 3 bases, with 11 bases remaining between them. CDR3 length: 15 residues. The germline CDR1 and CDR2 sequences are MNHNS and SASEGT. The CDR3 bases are TGTGCCAGCAGTGAATTCGGCAGGGCCAATCAGCCCCAGCATTTT. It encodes CASSEFGRANQPQHF.

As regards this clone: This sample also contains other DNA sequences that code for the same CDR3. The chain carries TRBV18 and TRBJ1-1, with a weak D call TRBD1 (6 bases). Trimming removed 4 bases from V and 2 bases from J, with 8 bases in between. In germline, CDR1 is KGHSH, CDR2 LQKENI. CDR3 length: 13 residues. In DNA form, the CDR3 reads TGTGCCAGCTCACAGGGACAAAACACTGAAGCTTTCTTT. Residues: CASSQGQNTEAFF.

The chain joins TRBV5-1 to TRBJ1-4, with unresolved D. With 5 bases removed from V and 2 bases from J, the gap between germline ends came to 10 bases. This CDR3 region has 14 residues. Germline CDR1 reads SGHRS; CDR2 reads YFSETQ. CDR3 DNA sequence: TGCGCCAGCAGGGAAGGGAGCACTAATGAAAAACTGTTTTTT. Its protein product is CASREGSTNEKLFF.

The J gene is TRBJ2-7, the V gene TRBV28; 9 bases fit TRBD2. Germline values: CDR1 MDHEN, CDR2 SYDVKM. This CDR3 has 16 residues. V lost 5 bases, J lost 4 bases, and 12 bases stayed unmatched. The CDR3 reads CASSPPGTSKGYEQYF. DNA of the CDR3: TGTGCCAGCAGTCCGCCCGGGACTAGCAAAGGGTACGAGCAGTACTTC.

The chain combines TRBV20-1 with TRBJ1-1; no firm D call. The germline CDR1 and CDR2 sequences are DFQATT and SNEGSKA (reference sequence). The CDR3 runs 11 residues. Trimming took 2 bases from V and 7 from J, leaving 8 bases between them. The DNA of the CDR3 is TGCAGTGCTAGACAGTTTAATGAAGCTTTCTTT. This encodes CSARQFNEAFF.

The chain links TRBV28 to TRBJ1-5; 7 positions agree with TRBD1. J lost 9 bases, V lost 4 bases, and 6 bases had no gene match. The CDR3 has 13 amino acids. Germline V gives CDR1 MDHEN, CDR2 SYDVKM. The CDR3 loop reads CASSSGTARPQHF. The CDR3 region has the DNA TGTGCCAGCAGTTCCGGGACAGCTCGGCCCCAGCATTTT.

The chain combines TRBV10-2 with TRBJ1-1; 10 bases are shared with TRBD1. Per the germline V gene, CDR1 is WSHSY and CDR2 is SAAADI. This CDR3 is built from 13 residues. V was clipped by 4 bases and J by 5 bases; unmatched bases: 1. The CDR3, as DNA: TGCGCCAGCAGTGTGGGACAGGGGACTGAAGCTTTCTTT. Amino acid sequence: CASSVGQGTEAFF.

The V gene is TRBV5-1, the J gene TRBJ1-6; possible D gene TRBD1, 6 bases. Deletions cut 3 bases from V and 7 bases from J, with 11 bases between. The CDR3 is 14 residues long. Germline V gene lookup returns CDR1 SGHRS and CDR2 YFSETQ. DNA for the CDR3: TGCGCCAGCAGCTCTGACAGGAGCAATTCACCCCTCCACTTT. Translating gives CASSSDRSNSPLHF.

The CDR3 spells CASSFGQGPYGYTF. For the CDR3, the DNA is TGTGCCAGCAGCTTCGGGCAGGGCCCCTATGGCTACACCTTC. The V call is TRBV13, the J call TRBJ1-2, with D perhaps TRBD1 (5 bases). The CDR3 is made up of 14 amino acids. Trimming took 3 bases from V and 4 from J, leaving 12 bases between them. Germline loops: CDR1 PRHDT, CDR2 FYEKMQ (reference sequence).

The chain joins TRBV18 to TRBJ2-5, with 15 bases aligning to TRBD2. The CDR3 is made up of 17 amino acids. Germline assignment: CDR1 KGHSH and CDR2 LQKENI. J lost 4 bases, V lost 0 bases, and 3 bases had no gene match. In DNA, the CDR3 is TGTGCCAGCTCACCACCAACGGGACTAGCGGGAGGAGAGACCCAGTACTTC. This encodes CASSPPTGLAGGETQYF.

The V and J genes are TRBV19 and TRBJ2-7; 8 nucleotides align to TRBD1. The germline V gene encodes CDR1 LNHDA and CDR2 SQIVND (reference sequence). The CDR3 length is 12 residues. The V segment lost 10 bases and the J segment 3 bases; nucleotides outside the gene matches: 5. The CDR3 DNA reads TGTGCCACCCCCGACAGGGGCTACGAGCAGTACTTC. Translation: CATPDRGYEQYF.

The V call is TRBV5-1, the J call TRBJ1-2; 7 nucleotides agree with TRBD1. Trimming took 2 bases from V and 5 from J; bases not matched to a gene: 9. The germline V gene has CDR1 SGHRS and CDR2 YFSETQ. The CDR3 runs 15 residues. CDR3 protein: CASSLGGTEIYGYTF. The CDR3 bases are TGCGCCAGCAGCTTAGGCGGGACAGAGATTTATGGCTACACCTTC.

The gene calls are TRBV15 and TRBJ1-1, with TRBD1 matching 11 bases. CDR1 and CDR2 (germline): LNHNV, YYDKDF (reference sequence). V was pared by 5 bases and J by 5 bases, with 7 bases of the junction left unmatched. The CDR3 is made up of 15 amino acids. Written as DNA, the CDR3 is TGTGCCACCAGCGGACAGGGGGCCGGGATTACTGAAGCTTTCTTT. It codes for CATSGQGAGITEAFF.

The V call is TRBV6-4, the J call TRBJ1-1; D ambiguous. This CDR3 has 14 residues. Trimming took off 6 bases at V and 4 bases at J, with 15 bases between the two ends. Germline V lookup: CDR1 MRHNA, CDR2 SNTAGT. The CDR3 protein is CASSDTLGSTEAFF. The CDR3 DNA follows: TGTGCCAGCAGCGACACTCTAGGTAGCACTGAAGCTTTCTTT.

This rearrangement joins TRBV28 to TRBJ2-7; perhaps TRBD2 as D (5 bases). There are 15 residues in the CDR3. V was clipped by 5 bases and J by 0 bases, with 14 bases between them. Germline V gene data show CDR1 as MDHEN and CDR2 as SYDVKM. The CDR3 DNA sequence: TGTGCCAGCAGTACACGGACGGGAAGCTCCTACGAGCAGTACTTC. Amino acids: CASSTRTGSSYEQYF.

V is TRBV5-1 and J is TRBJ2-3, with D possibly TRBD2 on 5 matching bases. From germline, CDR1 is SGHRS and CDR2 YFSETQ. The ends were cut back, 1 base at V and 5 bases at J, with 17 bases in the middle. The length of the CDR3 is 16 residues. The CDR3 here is CASSLIPREIKDTQYF. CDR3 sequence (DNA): TGCGCCAGCAGCTTGATCCCACGGGAAATAAAAGATACGCAGTATTTT.

CDR3 sequence (DNA): TGCGCCAGCAGCTTGGGGGCGGGACCGAGCTCCTACGAGCAGTACTTC. Its translation is CASSLGAGPSSYEQYF. The rearrangement links TRBV5-1 to TRBJ2-5; tentatively, D is TRBD2 (6 bases). TRBJ2-7 matches the DNA end more closely, so the J call is doubtful. The CDR3 is 16 residues long. The germline V gene encodes CDR1 SGHRS and CDR2 YFSETQ.

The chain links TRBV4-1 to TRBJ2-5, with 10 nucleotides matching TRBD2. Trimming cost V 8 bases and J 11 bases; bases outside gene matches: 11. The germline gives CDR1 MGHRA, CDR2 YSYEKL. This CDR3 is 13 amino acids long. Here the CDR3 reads CASRGTSVGEQYF. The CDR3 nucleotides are TGCGCCAGCCGGGGGACTAGCGTGGGGGAGCAGTACTTC.

CDR3 coding DNA: TGTGCCAGCAGCCTAGGGCGGATCCCGGGTGAAAAACTGTTTTTT. It translates to CASSLGRIPGEKLFF. The chain couples TRBV7-2 to TRBJ1-4; no reliable D call. CDR1 SGHTA and CDR2 FQGNSA come from the germline V gene. The CDR3 is 15 residues long. Trimming stripped 5 bases from V and 7 bases from J, with 17 bases between.

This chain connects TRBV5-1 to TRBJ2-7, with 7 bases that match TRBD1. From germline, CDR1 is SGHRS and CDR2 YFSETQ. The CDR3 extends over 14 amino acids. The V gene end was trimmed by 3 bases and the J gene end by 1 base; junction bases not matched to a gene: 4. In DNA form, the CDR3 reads TGCGCCAGCAGCTCTCGGGACAGATCCTACGAGCAGTACTTC. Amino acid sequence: CASSSRDRSYEQYF. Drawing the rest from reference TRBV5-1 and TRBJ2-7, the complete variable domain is KAGVTQTPRYLIKTRGQQVTLSCSPISGHRSVSWYQQTPGQGLQFLFEYFSETQRNKGNFPGRFSGRQFSNSRSEMNVSTLELGDSALYLCASSSRDRSYEQYFGPGTRLTVT.

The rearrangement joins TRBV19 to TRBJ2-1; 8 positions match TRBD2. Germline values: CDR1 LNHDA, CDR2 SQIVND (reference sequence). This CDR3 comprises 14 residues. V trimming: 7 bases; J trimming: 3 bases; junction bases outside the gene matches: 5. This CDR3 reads CASNQLAGYNEQFF. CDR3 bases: TGTGCCAGTAATCAGCTAGCGGGCTACAATGAGCAGTTCTTC.

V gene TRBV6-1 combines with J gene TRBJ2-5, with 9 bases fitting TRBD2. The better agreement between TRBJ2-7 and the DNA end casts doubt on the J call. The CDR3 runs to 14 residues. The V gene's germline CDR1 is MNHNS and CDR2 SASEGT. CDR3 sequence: CASSEASGGYEQYF. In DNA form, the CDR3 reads TGTGCCAGCAGTGAAGCTAGCGGGGGCTACGAGCAGTACTTC.